This T cell receptor (beta chain) was sequenced in a study of T cell repertoires in cytomegalovirus infection. Overall study: Newly reported HLA-C-restricted and thoroughly characterized HLA-B-restricted CMV epitopes were employed. A matching HLA type, together with CMV infection, was signaled by public TCR beta signatures.

Germline CDR1 LNHDA, CDR2 SQIVND (reference sequence). The CDR3 length is 15 residues. Trimming cost V 9 bases and J 8 bases, with 22 bases left between them. Findings and limits, study-wide: There were HLA-C-restricted CMV-specific TCR beta clonotypes dominating the ex vivo response. The study identified carriers of CMV plus the relevant HLA from cumulative public TCR beta family frequency.

Using its own MiXCR run on the reads, TCRdb lists one record per CDR3 protein. The repertoire holds roughly 990,000 distinct CDR3 sequences, with about a third as singletons. Remarks on this clonotype: No antigen is known for it.

The TCR comes from a human donor in good health (CMV status not recorded). Some clones in this sample may be carry-over from other donors' samples. The chain recombines TRBV19 with TRBJ1-4; D is uncertain. Source: cultured CD8+ T cells from PBMCs, taken from culture after CMV antigen stimulation. The CDR3 protein is CASTRRLEGREKLFF. CDR3 nucleotides: TGTGCCAGCACCCGGAGGCTCGAGGGCAGAGAAAAACTGTTTTTT.